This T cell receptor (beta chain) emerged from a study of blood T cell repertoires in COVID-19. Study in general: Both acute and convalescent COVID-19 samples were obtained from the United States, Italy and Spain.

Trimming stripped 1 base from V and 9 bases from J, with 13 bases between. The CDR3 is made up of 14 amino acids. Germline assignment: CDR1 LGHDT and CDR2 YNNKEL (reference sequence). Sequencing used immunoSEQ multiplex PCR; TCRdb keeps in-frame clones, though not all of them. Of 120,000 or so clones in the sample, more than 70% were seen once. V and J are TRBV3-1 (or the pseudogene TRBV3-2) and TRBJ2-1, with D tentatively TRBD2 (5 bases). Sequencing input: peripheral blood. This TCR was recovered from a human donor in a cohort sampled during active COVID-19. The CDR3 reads CASSQVIAQSEQFF. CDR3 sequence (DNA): TGTGCCAGCAGCCAAGTAATAGCGCAGAGTGAGCAGTTCTTC.